This T cell receptor beta chain emerged from a study of blood T cells in healthy people across ages. V lost 6 bases and J lost 6; bases outside the gene matches: 7. CDR3 length equals 13 residues. Germline V gene data show CDR1 as ENHRY and CDR2 as SYGVKD. A second PCR of 7 to 11 cycles used a sample-barcoded 5' primer and a J-beta primer mix. Via MiXCR, TCRdb re-called the 5' RACE reads, giving one row per CDR3 protein. There are roughly 1,800,000 distinct CDR3 sequences in the sample; just under 50% occur only once, and roughly 2% lies in the top ten. The chain employs TRBV10-3 and TRBJ1-2; 7 bases map to TRBD1. The TCR was taken from a woman aged 40 to 50 in good health. The material sequenced was blood. The CDR3 bases are TGTGCCATCAGCCGACAGGGACTGGATGGCTACACCTTC. It encodes CAISRQGLDGYTF.